This T cell receptor beta chain was obtained from a study of CD8 T cells in ankylosing spondylitis. The V end was cut by 6 bases, the J end by 0 bases, with 12 bases between. The CDR3 extends over 14 amino acids. CDR1 SQVTM and CDR2 ANQGSEA come from the germline V gene. The sample holds many counts of this clonotype. TCRdb reprocessed the 5' RACE reads with MiXCR, giving one entry per CDR3 protein. Found here are around 150,000 distinct CDR3 sequences, 9.5% to 12% of them singletons; the top ten hold about 4%. The genes are TRBV29-1 and TRBJ1-5; D is perhaps TRBD1 (5 bases). The TCR comes from a female donor with ankylosing spondylitis or in good health (not recorded which). What was sequenced was blood, either unsorted or a sorted T cell fraction (not recorded which). CDR3 region: CSVSTANSNQPQHF. In DNA form, the CDR3 reads TGCAGCGTCTCGACAGCGAATAGCAATCAGCCCCAGCATTTT.